This T cell receptor beta chain was sequenced in a study of response to subunit inactivated influenza vaccine. Study conclusions and caveats: Authors suggested each seasonal influenza vaccination recruits few new T cells.

TCRdb itself ran the RT-PCR reads through MiXCR, one entry per CDR3 protein. Of over 750,000 distinct CDR3 sequences detected, 21% appear once; the ten largest clones hold about 9.4%. This CDR3 is 16 amino acids long. V trimming: 6 bases; J trimming: 6 bases; junction bases outside the gene matches: 17. The germline V gene encodes CDR1 SGHTA and CDR2 FQGTGA. There are a few counts of this clonotype. What it binds is not known. The input for sequencing was PBMCs from blood, taken roughly 5 days after vaccination. This sequence was found in a man in his forties or fifties who received an inactivated influenza vaccine. The chain couples TRBV7-3 to TRBJ2-7; 7 positions agree with TRBD2. CDR3 in amino acids: CASSVAPGLPPSEQYF. The CDR3 DNA reads TGTGCCAGCAGTGTGGCTCCGGGACTACCACCCTCCGAGCAGTACTTC.